This is a list of T cell receptor beta chains from one sample in a study of glioma-infiltrating T cells after dendritic cell vaccination. Only in-frame clones appear in the TCRdb table, and some are missing; sequencing was by immunoSEQ multiplex PCR. The sample shows fewer than 25,000 clones, roughly 90% of them seen only once. The source was blood, collected after dendritic cell vaccination. Receptors were obtained from a human donor with glioblastoma. Both conserved end residues are part of each CDR3. Fields, in order: V gene, clone size, J gene, D gene, CDR3 protein, CDR3 DNA. A D gene is named only where the DNA matches it firmly. The size of a clone is reported for some rows only, either as once, few or many, or as a class for expanded clones.

TRBV4-2	-	TRBJ2-2	TRBD1	CASSHGTANTGELFF	TGTGCCAGCAGCCACGGGACAGCCAACACCGGGGAGCTGTTTTTT
TRBV5-1	-	TRBJ2-3	TRBD1	CASSLPGQGVDTQYF	TGCGCCAGCAGCTTGCCCGGACAGGGTGTGGATACGCAGTATTTT
TRBV5-4	-	TRBJ1-2	TRBD1	CASSGVGQGLVVYTF	TGTGCCAGCAGCGGAGTCGGACAGGGCCTAGTCGTCTACACCTTC
TRBV5-1	-	TRBJ2-6	-	CASRVQVSGANVLTF	TGCGCCAGCCGCGTCCAAGTCTCTGGGGCCAACGTCCTGACTTTC
TRBV10-2	-	TRBJ1-1	TRBD1	CASRQGLQNTEAFF	TGCGCCAGCAGACAGGGGCTTCAGAACACTGAAGCTTTCTTT
TRBV2	-	TRBJ1-1	-	CASSADSSMNTEAFF	TGTGCCAGCAGTGCGGACAGCTCCATGAACACTGAAGCTTTCTTT
TRBV27	-	TRBJ2-4	TRBD2	CASSNRDSGGIQNIQYF	TGTGCCAGCAGTAATCGCGATAGCGGGGGGATTCAAAACATTCAGTACTTC
TRBV18	-	TRBJ1-2	-	CASSPGGSSNYGYTF	TGTGCCAGCTCACCAGGGGGGAGCTCTAACTATGGCTACACCTTC
TRBV6-5	-	TRBJ2-7	TRBD2	CASSVTSGLYEQYF	TGTGCCAGCAGTGTCACTAGCGGGCTGTACGAGCAGTACTTC
TRBV5-1	-	TRBJ2-3	-	CASSSWGGSTDTQYF	TGCGCCAGCAGCTCGTGGGGGGGCTCCACAGATACGCAGTATTTT
TRBV4-2	-	TRBJ2-2	TRBD1	CASSRDRANTGELFF	TGTGCCAGCAGCCGGGACAGGGCTAATACCGGGGAGCTGTTTTTT
TRBV10-3	few	TRBJ1-1	-	CAIRGEGKNTEAFF	TGTGCCATCAGGGGGGAGGGAAAGAACACTGAAGCTTTCTTT
TRBV5-6	-	TRBJ2-2	-	CASSLASQRTGELFF	TGTGCCAGCAGTTTGGCGTCACAACGCACCGGGGAGCTGTTTTTT
TRBV6-5	once	TRBJ2-4	-	CASSYSINTAKNIQYF	TGTGCCAGCAGTTACTCGATAAACACGGCCAAAAACATTCAGTACTTC
TRBV6-6	-	TRBJ2-7	TRBD1	CASSSWTGGLDEQYF	TGTGCCAGCAGTAGCTGGACAGGGGGCTTGGACGAGCAGTACTTC
TRBV5-4	-	TRBJ1-2	-	CASSHGVDGGYGYTF	TGTGCCAGCAGCCATGGGGTTGACGGGGGGTATGGCTACACCTTC
TRBV9	once	TRBJ2-4	TRBD1	CASSLGQGAGNIQYF	TGTGCCAGCAGCTTAGGACAGGGGGCGGGAAACATTCAGTACTTC
TRBV15	-	TRBJ2-4	-	CATSRPGEAKNIQYF	TGTGCCACCAGCAGGCCGGGGGAAGCCAAAAACATTCAGTACTTC
TRBV4-2	-	TRBJ2-2	-	CASSQVAPRPGPPHTGELFF	TGTGCCAGCAGCCAAGTTGCTCCTAGACCAGGGCCCCCCCACACCGGGGAGCTGTTTTTT
TRBV27	-	TRBJ2-1	TRBD2	CASSSLAGGPNEQFF	TGTGCCAGCAGCTCACTAGCGGGGGGGCCCAATGAGCAGTTCTTC
TRBV13	-	TRBJ2-7	TRBD1	CASSLSGGLNYEQYF	TGTGCCAGCAGCTTATCAGGGGGCCTAAACTACGAGCAGTACTTC
TRBV27	-	TRBJ1-6	-	CASSSLTGSFNSPLHF	TGTGCCAGCAGTTCTCTCACAGGGTCGTTTAATTCCCCCCTCCACTTT
TRBV10-1	-	TRBJ2-2	-	CASSLDSAGELFF	TGCGCCAGCAGCCTCGACAGTGCCGGGGAGCTGTTTTTT
TRBV6-5	-	TRBJ1-2	-	CASSYGRGYYGYTF	TGTGCCAGCAGTTACGGGAGAGGGTATTATGGCTACACCTTC
TRBV7-8	-	TRBJ1-6	-	CASSPGDIFNSPLHF	TGTGCCAGCAGCCCAGGGGACATTTTCAATTCCCCCCTCCACTTT
TRBV29-1	once	TRBJ2-7	TRBD1	CSVTRDRAYEQYF	TGCAGCGTGACCCGGGACAGGGCCTACGAGCAGTACTTC
TRBV5-1	-	TRBJ2-7	-	CASSLEGPPYEQYF	TGCGCCAGCAGCTTAGAGGGCCCCCCCTACGAGCAGTACTTC